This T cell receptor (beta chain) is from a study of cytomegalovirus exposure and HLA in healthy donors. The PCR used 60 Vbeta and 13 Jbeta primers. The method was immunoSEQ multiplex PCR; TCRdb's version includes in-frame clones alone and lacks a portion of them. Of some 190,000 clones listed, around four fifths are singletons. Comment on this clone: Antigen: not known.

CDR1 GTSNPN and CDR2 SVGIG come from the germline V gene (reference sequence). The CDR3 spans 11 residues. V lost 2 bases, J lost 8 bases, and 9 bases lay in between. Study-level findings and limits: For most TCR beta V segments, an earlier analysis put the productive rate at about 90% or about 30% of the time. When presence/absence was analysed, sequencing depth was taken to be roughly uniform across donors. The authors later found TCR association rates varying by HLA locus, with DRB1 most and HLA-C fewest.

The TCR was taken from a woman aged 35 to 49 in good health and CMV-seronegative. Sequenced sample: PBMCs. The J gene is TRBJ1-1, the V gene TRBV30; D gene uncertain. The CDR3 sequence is CAWSLLEEAFF. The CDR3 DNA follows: TGTGCCTGGAGTCTCCTAGAGGAAGCTTTCTTT.